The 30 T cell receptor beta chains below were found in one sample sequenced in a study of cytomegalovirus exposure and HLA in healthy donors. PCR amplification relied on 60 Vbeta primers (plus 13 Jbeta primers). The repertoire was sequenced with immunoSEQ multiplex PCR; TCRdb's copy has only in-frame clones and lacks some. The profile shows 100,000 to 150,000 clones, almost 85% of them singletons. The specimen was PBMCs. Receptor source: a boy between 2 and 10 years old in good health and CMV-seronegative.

CDR3 sequence reads: CASSLPGHYNEQFF. The CDR3 nucleotides are TGCGCCAGCAGCTTACCGGGACACTACAATGAGCAGTTCTTC. The rearrangement links TRBV5-1 to TRBJ2-1; TRBD1 might be the D (6 bases). V lost 2 bases, J lost 3 bases, and 9 bases lay in between. CDR1 is SGHRS, CDR2 YFSETQ, per germline. The CDR3 length is 14 residues.

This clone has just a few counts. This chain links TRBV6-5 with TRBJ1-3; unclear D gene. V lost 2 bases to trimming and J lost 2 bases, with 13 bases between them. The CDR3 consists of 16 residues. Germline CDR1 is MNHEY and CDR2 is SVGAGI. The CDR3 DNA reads TGTGCCAGCAGTTACGATGTCGGGTTCGCTGGAAACACCATATATTTT. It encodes CASSYDVGFAGNTIYF.

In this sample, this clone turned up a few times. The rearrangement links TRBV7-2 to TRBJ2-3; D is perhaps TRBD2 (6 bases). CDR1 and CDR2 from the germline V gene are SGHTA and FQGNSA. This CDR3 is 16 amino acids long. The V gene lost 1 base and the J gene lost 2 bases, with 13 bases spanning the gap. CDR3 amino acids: CASSLGSLAPTDTQYF. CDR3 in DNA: TGTGCCAGCAGCTTAGGCTCGCTAGCGCCCACAGATACGCAGTATTTT.

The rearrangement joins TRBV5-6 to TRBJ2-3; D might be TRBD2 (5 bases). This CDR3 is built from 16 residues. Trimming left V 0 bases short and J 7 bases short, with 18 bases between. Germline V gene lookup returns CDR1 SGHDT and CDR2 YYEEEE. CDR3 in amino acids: CASSLAGLAHTNTQYF. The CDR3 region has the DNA TGTGCCAGCAGCTTGGCAGGTCTAGCCCACACCAATACGCAGTATTTT.

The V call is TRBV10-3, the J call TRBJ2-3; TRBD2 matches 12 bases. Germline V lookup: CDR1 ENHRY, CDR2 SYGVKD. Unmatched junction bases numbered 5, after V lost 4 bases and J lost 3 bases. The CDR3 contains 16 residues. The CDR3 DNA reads TGTGCCATCAGTGGCTCTAGCGGGAGGGGGACAGATACGCAGTATTTT. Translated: CAISGSSGRGTDTQYF.

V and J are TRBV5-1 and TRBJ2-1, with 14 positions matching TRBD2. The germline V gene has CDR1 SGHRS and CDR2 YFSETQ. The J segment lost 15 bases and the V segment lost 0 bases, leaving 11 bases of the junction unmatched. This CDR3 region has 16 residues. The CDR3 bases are TGCGCCAGCAGCTTGGGCACCGGGACTAGCGGGAGCCTGCGGTTCTTC. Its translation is CASSLGTGTSGSLRFF.

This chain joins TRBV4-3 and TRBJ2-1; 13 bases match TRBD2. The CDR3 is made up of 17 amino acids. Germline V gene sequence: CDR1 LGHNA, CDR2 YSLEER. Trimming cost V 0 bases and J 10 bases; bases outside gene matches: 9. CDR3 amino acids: CASSQDGVLAGGIEQFF. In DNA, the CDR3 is TGCGCCAGCAGCCAAGATGGGGTACTAGCGGGGGGGATAGAGCAGTTCTTC.

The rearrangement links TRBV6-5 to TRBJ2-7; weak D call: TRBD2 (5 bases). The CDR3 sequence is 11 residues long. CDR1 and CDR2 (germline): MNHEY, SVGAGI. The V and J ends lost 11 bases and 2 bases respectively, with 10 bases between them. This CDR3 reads CALSGTYEQYV. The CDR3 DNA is TGTGCCCTAAGCGGAACCTACGAGCAGTACGTC.

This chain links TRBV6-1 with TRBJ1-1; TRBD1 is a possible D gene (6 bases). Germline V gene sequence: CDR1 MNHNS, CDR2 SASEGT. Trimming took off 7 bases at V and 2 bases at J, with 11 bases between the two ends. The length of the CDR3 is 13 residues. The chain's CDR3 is CASTRQANTEAFF. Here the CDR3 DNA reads TGTGCCAGCACCAGACAGGCAAACACTGAAGCTTTCTTT.

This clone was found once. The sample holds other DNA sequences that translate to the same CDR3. In DNA, the CDR3 is TGTGCCAGCAGCTTGGTCACGGGGCAGGGGAATTCACCCCTCCACTTT. It yields the protein CASSLVTGQGNSPLHF. The rearrangement links TRBV5-4 to TRBJ1-6, with D possibly matching TRBD1 (6 bases). V was clipped by 0 bases and J by 7 bases, with 14 bases between them. The CDR3 has 16 residues. Germline V gene lookup returns CDR1 SGHNT and CDR2 YYREEE (reference sequence).

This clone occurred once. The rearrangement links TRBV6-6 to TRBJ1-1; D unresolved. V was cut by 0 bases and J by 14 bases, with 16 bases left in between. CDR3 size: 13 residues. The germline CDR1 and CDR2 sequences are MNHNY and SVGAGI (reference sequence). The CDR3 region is CASSYSEAEFLFF. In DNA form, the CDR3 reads TGTGCCAGCAGTTACTCCGAGGCAGAGTTTCTCTTCTTT.

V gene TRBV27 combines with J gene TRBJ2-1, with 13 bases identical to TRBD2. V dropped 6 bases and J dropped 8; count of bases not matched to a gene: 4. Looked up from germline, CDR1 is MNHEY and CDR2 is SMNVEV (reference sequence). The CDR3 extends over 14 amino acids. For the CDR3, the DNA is TGTGCCAGCAGGACGGGACTAGCGGGATATGAGCAGTTCTTC. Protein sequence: CASRTGLAGYEQFF.

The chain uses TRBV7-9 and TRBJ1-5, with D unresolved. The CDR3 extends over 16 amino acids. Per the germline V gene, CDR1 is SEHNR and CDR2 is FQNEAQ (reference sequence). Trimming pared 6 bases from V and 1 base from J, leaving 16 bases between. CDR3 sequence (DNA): TGTGCCAGCAGTCACGGAGGTTATGGGAGCAATCAGCCCCAGCATTTT. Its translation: CASSHGGYGSNQPQHF.

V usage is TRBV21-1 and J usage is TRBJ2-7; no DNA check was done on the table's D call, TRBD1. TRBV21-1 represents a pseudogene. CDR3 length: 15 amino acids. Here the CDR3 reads CASNSRRRPDYEQYF. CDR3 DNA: TGTGCCAGCAATTCCCGTCGCAGGCCCGACTACGAGCAGTACTTC.

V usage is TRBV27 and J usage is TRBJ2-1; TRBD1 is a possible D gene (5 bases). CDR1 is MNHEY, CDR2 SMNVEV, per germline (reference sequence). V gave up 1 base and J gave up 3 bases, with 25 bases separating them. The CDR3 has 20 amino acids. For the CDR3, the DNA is TGTGCCAGCAGTTTATTAGGCCTAAAAGTTAGGGGCGGCAACTACAATGAGCAGTTCTTC. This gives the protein CASSLLGLKVRGGNYNEQFF.

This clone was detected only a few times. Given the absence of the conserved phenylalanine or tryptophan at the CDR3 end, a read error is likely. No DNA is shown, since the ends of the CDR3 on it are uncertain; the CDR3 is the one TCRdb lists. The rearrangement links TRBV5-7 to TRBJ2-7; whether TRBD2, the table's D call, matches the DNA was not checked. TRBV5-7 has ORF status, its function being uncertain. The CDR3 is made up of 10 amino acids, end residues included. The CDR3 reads CASSLLRVCL.

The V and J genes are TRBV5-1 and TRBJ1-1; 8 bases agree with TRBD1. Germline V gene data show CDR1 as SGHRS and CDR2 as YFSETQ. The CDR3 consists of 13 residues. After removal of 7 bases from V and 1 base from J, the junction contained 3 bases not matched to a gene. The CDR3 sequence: CASGDRSNTEAFF. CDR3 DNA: TGCGCCAGCGGGGACAGGTCGAACACTGAAGCTTTCTTT.

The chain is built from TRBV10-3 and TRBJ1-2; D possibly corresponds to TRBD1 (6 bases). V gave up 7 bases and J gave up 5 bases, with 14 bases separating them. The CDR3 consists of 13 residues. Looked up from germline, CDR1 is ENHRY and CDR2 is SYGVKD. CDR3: CAITSLTGYGYTF. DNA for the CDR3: TGTGCCATCACGTCGTTGACAGGTTATGGCTACACCTTC.

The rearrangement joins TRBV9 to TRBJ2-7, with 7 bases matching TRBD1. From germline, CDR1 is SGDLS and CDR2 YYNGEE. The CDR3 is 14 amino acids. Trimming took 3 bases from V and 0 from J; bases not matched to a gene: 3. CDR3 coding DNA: TGTGCCAGCAGCGCCGGGACAGTCTCCTACGAGCAGTACTTC. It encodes CASSAGTVSYEQYF.

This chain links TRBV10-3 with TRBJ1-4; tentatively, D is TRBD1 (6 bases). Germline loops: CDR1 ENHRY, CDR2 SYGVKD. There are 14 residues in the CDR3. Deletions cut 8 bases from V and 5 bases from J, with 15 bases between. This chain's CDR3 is CAIGTGSENEKLFF. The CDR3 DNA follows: TGTGCCATCGGTACAGGGAGCGAGAATGAAAAACTGTTTTTT.

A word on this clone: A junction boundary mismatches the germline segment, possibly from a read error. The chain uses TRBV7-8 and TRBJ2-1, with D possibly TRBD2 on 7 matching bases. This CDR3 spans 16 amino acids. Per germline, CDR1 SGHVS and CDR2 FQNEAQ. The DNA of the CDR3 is TGTGCCAGCATTCTAGGGGTGGGGGGGGCCTATAATGAGCAGTTCTTC. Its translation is CASILGVGGAYNEQFF.

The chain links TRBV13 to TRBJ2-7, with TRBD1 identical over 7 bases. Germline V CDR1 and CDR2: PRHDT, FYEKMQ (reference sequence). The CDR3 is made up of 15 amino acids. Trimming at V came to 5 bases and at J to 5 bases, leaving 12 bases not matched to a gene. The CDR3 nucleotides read TGTGCCAGCAGCCACTTACAGGGGCTAAAAAACGAGCAGTACTTC. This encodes CASSHLQGLKNEQYF. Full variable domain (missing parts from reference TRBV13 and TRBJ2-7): AAGVIQSPRHLIKEKRETATLKCYPIPRHDTVYWYQQGPGQDPQFLISFYEKMQSDKGSIPDRFSAQQFSDYHSELNMSSLELGDSALYFCASSHLQGLKNEQYFGPGTRLTVT.

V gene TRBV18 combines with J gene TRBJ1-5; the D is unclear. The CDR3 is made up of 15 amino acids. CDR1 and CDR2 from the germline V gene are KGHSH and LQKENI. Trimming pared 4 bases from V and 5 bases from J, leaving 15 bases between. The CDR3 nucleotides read TGTGCCAGCTCACTAAACCAAGACTGGGATCAGCCCCAGCATTTT. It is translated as CASSLNQDWDQPQHF.

CDR3 loop: CAISASAREAHGYTF. CDR3 in DNA: TGTGCCATCAGTGCTTCCGCCCGGGAGGCTCATGGCTACACCTTC. The chain employs TRBV10-3 and TRBJ1-2; no clear D gene. V lost 4 bases, J lost 6 bases, and 18 bases lay in between. Germline lookup yields CDR1 ENHRY and CDR2 SYGVKD. This CDR3 contains 15 residues.

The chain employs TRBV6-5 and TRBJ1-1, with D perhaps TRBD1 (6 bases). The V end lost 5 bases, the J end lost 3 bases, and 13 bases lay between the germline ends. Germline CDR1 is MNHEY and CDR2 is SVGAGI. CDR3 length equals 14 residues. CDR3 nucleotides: TGTGCCAGCAGTAACAGGGTCCTAGACACTGAAGCTTTCTTT. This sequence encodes CASSNRVLDTEAFF.

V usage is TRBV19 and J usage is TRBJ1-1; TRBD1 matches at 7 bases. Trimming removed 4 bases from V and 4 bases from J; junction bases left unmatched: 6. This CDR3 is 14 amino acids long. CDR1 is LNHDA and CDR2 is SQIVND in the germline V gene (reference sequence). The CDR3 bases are TGTGCCAGTAGTAAAGGGGGCTGGAGCACTGAAGCTTTCTTT. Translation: CASSKGGWSTEAFF.

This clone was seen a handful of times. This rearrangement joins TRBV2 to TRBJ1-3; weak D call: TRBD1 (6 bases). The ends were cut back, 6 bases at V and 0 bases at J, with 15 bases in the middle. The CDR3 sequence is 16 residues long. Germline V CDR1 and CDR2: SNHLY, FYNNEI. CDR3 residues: CASSSGTSHSGNTIYF. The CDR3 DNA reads TGTGCCAGCAGCTCGGGGACATCTCACTCTGGAAACACCATATATTTT.

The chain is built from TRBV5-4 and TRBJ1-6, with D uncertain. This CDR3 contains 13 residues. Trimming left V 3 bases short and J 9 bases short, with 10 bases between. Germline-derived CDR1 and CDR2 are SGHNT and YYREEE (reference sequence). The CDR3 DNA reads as TGTGCCAGCAGCTCCGAAAGCCTTTCACCCCTCCACTTT. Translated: CASSSESLSPLHF. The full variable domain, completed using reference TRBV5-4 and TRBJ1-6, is ETGVTQSPTHLIKTRGQQVTLRCSSQSGHNTVSWYQQALGQGPQFIFQYYREEENGRGNFPPRFSGLQFPNYSSELNVNALELDDSALYLCASSSESLSPLHFGNGTRLTVT.

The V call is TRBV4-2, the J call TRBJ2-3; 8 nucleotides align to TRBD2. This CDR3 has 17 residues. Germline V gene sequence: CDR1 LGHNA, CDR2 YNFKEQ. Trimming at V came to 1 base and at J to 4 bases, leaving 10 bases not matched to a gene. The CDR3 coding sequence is TGTGCCAGCAGCCAAGGAGTCGGGGGGGCGTCTCCAGATACGCAGTATTTT. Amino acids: CASSQGVGGASPDTQYF.

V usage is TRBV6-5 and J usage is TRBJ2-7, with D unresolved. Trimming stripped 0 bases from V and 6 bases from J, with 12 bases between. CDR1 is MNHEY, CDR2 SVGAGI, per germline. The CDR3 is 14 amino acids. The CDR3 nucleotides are TGTGCCAGCAGTTACTCGAGTACGGGTAGCGAGCAGTACGTC. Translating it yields CASSYSSTGSEQYV.